A single count supports the clone carrying this T cell receptor beta chain. V trimming: 5 bases; J trimming: 4 bases; junction bases outside the gene matches: 1. Germline lookup yields CDR1 SNHLY and CDR2 FYNNEI. This CDR3 spans 13 amino acids. The data are from a study of control samples from healthy donors and cancer patients. Profiling relied on immunoSEQ multiplex PCR, and the TCRdb table lists in-frame clones only, not all of them. Counted here are about 120,000 clones, roughly 92% occurring once; the ten biggest clones make up around 6%. This receptor was taken from a young man in good health. Material: blood. The chain is built from TRBV2 and TRBJ1-1, with 10 bases that match TRBD1. The CDR3 bases are TGTGCCAGCAGTAGGACAGGGGGCACTGAAGCTTTCTTT. Translated, it gives CASSRTGGTEAFF.